A single sample is the source of the 18 T cell receptor beta chains below, sequenced in a study of T-cell reconstitution after alpha-beta-depleted transplantation in children. Unique molecular identifiers were built into the TCRbeta library. MiXCR, run by TCRdb on the PCR reads, gives a single entry per CDR3 protein. The data hold about 610,000 distinct CDR3 sequences, with over 9.5% observed a single time. This specimen consisted of PBMCs from the stem cell graft donor, obtained from the stem cell graft. The receptors were sampled from a human donor who donated a stem cell graft to a child with acute myeloid leukemia.

This clonotype came up a few times. V gene TRBV30 combines with J gene TRBJ2-4; D remains ambiguous. V dropped 2 bases and J dropped 8 bases, with 13 bases sitting between them. Germline-derived CDR1 and CDR2 are GTSNPN and SVGIG (reference sequence). The CDR3 length is 13 residues. In DNA, the CDR3 is TGTGCCTGGAGTATTGACCGCGCGGACATTCAGTACTTC. This encodes CAWSIDRADIQYF.

This chain uses TRBV6-2 or TRBV6-3 with TRBJ2-5; 7 bases map to TRBD2. From germline, CDR1 is MNHEY and CDR2 SVGEGT. J gave up 4 bases and V 5 bases, and 4 bases lay outside the gene matches. The CDR3 has 13 amino acids. CDR3 coding DNA: TGTGCCAGCAGTGGACTAGACGGAGAGACCCAGTACTTC. This encodes CASSGLDGETQYF.

In this sample, this clonotype turned up a few times. This chain connects TRBV12-3 or TRBV12-4 to TRBJ1-1, with TRBD1 as a possible D gene (5 bases). V lost 7 bases and J 1 base, leaving 10 bases between the germline ends. The CDR3 runs 13 residues. CDR3 in amino acids: CASIRQSNTEAFF. CDR3 DNA: TGTGCCAGCATACGACAGTCGAACACTGAAGCTTTCTTT.

This clonotype was detected many times. The chain combines TRBV29-1 with TRBJ1-1; 7 bases line up with TRBD1. J gave up 7 bases and V 0 bases, and 11 bases lay outside the gene matches. CDR1 is SQVTM, CDR2 ANQGSEA, per germline. The CDR3 is 15 residues long. The CDR3 loop reads CSVEDHVTGPLEAFF. As DNA, the CDR3 is TGCAGCGTTGAAGATCATGTGACAGGGCCCCTTGAAGCTTTCTTT.

The gene calls are TRBV4-3 and TRBJ2-3; TRBD2 matches at 10 bases. This CDR3 contains 19 residues. Germline CDR1 reads LGHNA; CDR2 reads YSLEER. After removal of 1 base from V and 6 bases from J, the junction contained 16 bases not matched to a gene. CDR3 in DNA: TGCGCCAGCAGCCAAGGAAGCCCCATGGTAGCGGGGGGTAAGGATACGCAGTATTTT. Amino acid sequence: CASSQGSPMVAGGKDTQYF.

The count of this clonotype is one. The chain uses TRBV4-3 and TRBJ2-2; D gene ambiguous. Germline V CDR1 and CDR2: LGHNA, YSLEER. V was cut by 0 bases and J by 1 base, with 6 bases left in between. This CDR3 comprises 15 residues. CDR3 residues: CASSQEGLNTGELFF. The DNA of the CDR3 is TGCGCCAGCAGCCAAGAAGGGCTGAACACCGGGGAGCTGTTTTTT.

V usage is TRBV9 and J usage is TRBJ2-7; D remains ambiguous. Germline CDR1 SGDLS, CDR2 YYNGEE. V dropped 0 bases and J dropped 3 bases, with 13 bases sitting between them. The CDR3 length is 15 residues. The CDR3 is CASSVAVDLFYEQYF. The CDR3, as DNA: TGTGCCAGCAGCGTAGCCGTGGACCTATTCTACGAGCAGTACTTC.

The chain links TRBV7-2 to TRBJ2-1; 10 positions agree with TRBD2. Germline V CDR1 and CDR2: SGHTA, FQGNSA. V lost 5 bases and J lost 6; bases outside the gene matches: 7. The CDR3 has 15 amino acids. The CDR3 sequence: CASSRQAGGINEQFF. In DNA form, the CDR3 reads TGTGCCAGCAGCCGACAAGCGGGAGGGATCAATGAGCAGTTCTTC.

In its sample, this clonotype was seen many times. The genes are TRBV6-1 and TRBJ2-4; D is possibly TRBD1 or TRBD2 (5 bases each). The germline V and J ends were trimmed by 5 bases and 6 bases, with 14 bases remaining between them. The germline V gene encodes CDR1 MNHNS and CDR2 SASEGT. There are 14 residues in the CDR3. Here the CDR3 reads CASSPLRGLNIQYF. In DNA, the CDR3 is TGTGCCAGCAGTCCCCTGAGGGGCCTAAACATTCAGTACTTC.

The chain uses TRBV25-1 and TRBJ2-7, with D possibly matching TRBD1 (5 bases). CDR3 length: 13 amino acids. CDR1 and CDR2 from the germline V gene are MGHDK and SYGVNS. V lost 2 bases to trimming and J lost 2 bases, with 7 bases between them. This CDR3 reads CASSEGAAYEQYF. The CDR3 DNA is TGTGCCAGCAGTGAAGGGGCGGCCTACGAGCAGTACTTC.

V is TRBV6-2 or TRBV6-3 and J is TRBJ2-5, with 12 bases fitting TRBD2. The V gene end was trimmed by 2 bases and the J gene end by 3 bases; junction bases not matched to a gene: 7. CDR3 length: 17 residues. Germline loops: CDR1 MNHEY, CDR2 SVGEGT. The CDR3 protein is CASSYLHRTSGKETQYF. The CDR3 nucleotides read TGTGCCAGCAGTTACCTTCATCGGACTAGCGGGAAAGAGACCCAGTACTTC.

This chain joins TRBV27 and TRBJ2-1, with TRBD2 matching over 7 bases. This CDR3 has 16 amino acids. Germline values: CDR1 MNHEY, CDR2 SMNVEV (reference sequence). V lost 5 bases to trimming and J lost 3 bases; unmatched junction nucleotides: 10. The DNA for the CDR3 is TGTGCCAGCAGTGGAGTAGCGGGTTGGGGCTACAATGAGCAGTTCTTC. Protein product: CASSGVAGWGYNEQFF.

This clonotype appeared a few times. The chain joins TRBV21-1 to TRBJ2-1; the D call TRBD1 from the table was never checked on the DNA. TRBV21-1 is deemed a pseudogene. The CDR3 has 16 residues. This CDR3 reads CASSKHGGTRLNEQFF. DNA of the CDR3: TGTGCCAGCAGCAAACACGGCGGGACCCGGTTAAATGAGCAGTTCTTC.

This clonotype has at least ten counts. The V call is TRBV20-1, the J call TRBJ2-1, with a weak D call TRBD1 (6 bases). The CDR3 is made up of 16 amino acids. CDR1 is DFQATT, CDR2 SNEGSKA, per germline (reference sequence). Trimming cost V 0 bases and J 10 bases, with 22 bases left between them. CDR3 amino acids: CSARDNLAAQGQEQFF. The CDR3 DNA reads as TGCAGTGCTAGAGACAACCTAGCTGCCCAGGGGCAAGAGCAGTTCTTC.

This clonotype came up a few times. The chain joins TRBV5-1 to TRBJ2-1; possibly TRBD2 for D (6 bases). The CDR3 contains 15 residues. Germline V gene data show CDR1 as SGHRS and CDR2 as YFSETQ. V lost 6 bases, J lost 6 bases, and 19 bases lay in between. The CDR3 spells CASTRDSGSLNEQFF. The CDR3 DNA is TGCGCCAGCACCCGGGACTCCGGAAGCCTCAATGAGCAGTTCTTC.

This clonotype was seen a handful of times. This sequence joins TRBV2 and TRBJ2-7; D possibly corresponds to TRBD2 (6 bases). The germline gives CDR1 SNHLY, CDR2 FYNNEI. V was cut by 10 bases and J by 4 bases, with 17 bases left in between. CDR3 length: 13 residues. For the CDR3, the DNA is TGTGCCACCCCGGGACTGGCGGGTTACGAGCAGTACTTC. This translates into CATPGLAGYEQYF.

This clonotype was picked up a small number of times. The gene calls are TRBV3-1 and TRBJ2-2, with 10 bases fitting TRBD2. Germline V gives CDR1 LGHDT, CDR2 YNNKEL (reference sequence). The CDR3 contains 16 residues. The V segment lost 3 bases and the J segment 5 bases; nucleotides outside the gene matches: 6. The CDR3: CASSQRAGGLTGELFF. DNA for the CDR3: TGTGCCAGCAGCCAGAGAGCGGGAGGGTTGACCGGGGAGCTGTTTTTT. The full variable domain, its missing parts supplied by reference TRBV3-1 and TRBJ2-2, is DTAVSQTPKYLVTQMGNDKSIKCEQNLGHDTMYWYKQDSKKFLKIMFSYNNKELIINETVPNRFSPKSPDKAHLNLHINSLELGDSAVYFCASSQRAGGLTGELFFGEGSRLTVL.

The DNA for the CDR3 is TGTGCCAGCAGTCGAACAGGGGACGGAGGGAACACTGAAGCTTTCTTT. Its translation is CASSRTGDGGNTEAFF. The chain employs TRBV6-1 and TRBJ1-1, with 7 bases lining up with TRBD1. Trimming cost V 5 bases and J 1 base; bases outside gene matches: 10. The CDR3 loop spans 16 amino acids. Germline-derived CDR1 and CDR2 are MNHNS and SASEGT.